This TCR beta chain was identified in a study of blood T cell repertoires in COVID-19 (dated by TCRdb to 2018 to 2020). Background on the whole study: Samples from collaborators originated in the United States, Italy and Spain and spanned both the acute and convalescent phases of COVID-19. The prospective study material was composed of cDNA or gDNA derived from T cells, B-cell-depleted T cells, or PBMCs. The dataset comprised deeply sampled blood TCRbeta repertoires from subjects exposed to, actively infected with, or recovered from COVID-19. The repertoires were made available in a free public database intended to serve as a resource for research on the immune response to SARS-CoV-2. The samples were drawn from two sources: the first 160 participants of the ongoing ImmuneRACE study, and 1,000 to 1,500 subjects contributed by 6 global collaborators. Nearly every sample came with metadata listing a de-identified subject ID, COVID-19 status, age in years and sex. Where available, HLA class I and class II types were taken from metadata supplied by the sample provider and were not determined by assay-based typing.

Ends trimmed: V by 0 bases, J by 6 bases; bases unmatched to a gene: 7. The germline V gene (reference sequence) specifies SGHNT as CDR1 and YYREEE as CDR2. CDR3 length: 16 amino acids, cysteine to phenylalanine. Just CDR3 DNA is preserved here, 48 bases in frame from base 1. Overall results and qualifications from the work: The amount of clinical and demographic metadata varied by source and participant and was provided uncurated.

In the prospective study, participants were about 18 to 100 years old, resided in around 25 geographic areas of the United States, and were enrolled through a virtual design. In the prospective study, participants were assigned to cohorts based on the clinical history participants reported in a screening survey and a study questionnaire. ImmuneRACE Cohort 3 recovered participants were defined by two consecutive negative NP/OP PCR tests, healthcare professional clearance, or symptom resolution. In the prospective study, whole blood, serum and a nasopharyngeal or oropharyngeal swab were collected from each participant by mobile phlebotomists. Additional blood draws and questionnaires over a 2-month period could optionally be provided by prospective study participants. Blood samples from the prospective study were shipped frozen or at room temperature prior to DNA extraction. TCRbeta CDR3 regions were amplified from genomic DNA using the immunoSEQ Assay, a bias-controlled multiplex PCR. Processing in the source paper ran as follows. Within the assay, amplification of reference gene primers was used to estimate how many nucleated cells each sample contained. To quantify the absolute abundance of each unique TCRbeta CDR3 rearrangement, sequence reads were collapsed and filtered. For each sample, productive Simpson clonality was calculated by taking the square root of Simpson's diversity index across productive rearrangements. This is the immuneACCESS table as TCRdb keeps it, with only in-frame sequences that have V and J called. A part of the clones is gone; compared with another copy, unresolved V genes explain less than half, and the rest is unexplained. V, J and clone size reflect that table, while D and trimming were determined from the DNA. The sample has more than 150,000 clones on record, approximately 80% of them singletons. The top ten hold roughly 8.6% of the sample.

Details on this clone: No antigen is known for it. No per-base quality is available; no much larger clone lies one base away.

Source material: PBMCs or T cells enriched from blood (not recorded which). This chain is built from TRBV5-4 and TRBJ2-2; the central 8 bases match TRBD2. The TCR comes from a woman aged 45-59 years who had recovered from COVID-19. The CDR3 protein sequence reads: CASSLDRGGRSGELFF. The DNA is TGTGCCAGCAGCTTGGACCGGGGGGGCAGGTCCGGGGAGCTGTTTTTT.